This is a list of T cell receptor beta chains from one sample in a study of cytomegalovirus exposure and HLA in healthy donors. The table came from immunoSEQ multiplex PCR; TCRdb's copy has only in-frame clones and leaves some out. The table shows more than 150,000 clones, with roughly 87% occurring only once. The material sequenced was PBMCs. These receptors all come from a girl in the first two years of life in good health and CMV-seronegative. CDR3s include the opening cysteine and the closing phenylalanine or tryptophan. A D gene is named only where the DNA matches it firmly. Rows give clone size only sometimes, using once, few, many, or a class for an expanded clone.

j_call	cdr3_length	v_call	d_call	clone_size	cdr3_nt	cdr3_aa
TRBJ2-2	18	TRBV7-9	TRBD2	NA	TGTGCCTTTCCCCTTTTGGGGACTAGGACGGCGAACACCGGGGAGCTGTTTTTT	CAFPLLGTRTANTGELFF
TRBJ2-1	15	TRBV6-1	NA	once	TGTGCCACCCGAATAGCGGAAAGCTCCTACAATGAGCAGTTCTTC	CATRIAESSYNEQFF
TRBJ2-3	17	TRBV4-1	TRBD2	NA	TGCGCCAGCAGCCCGAGGTTAGCGGGGGGCTCCACAGATACGCAGTATTTT	CASSPRLAGGSTDTQYF
TRBJ1-4	18	TRBV4-3	NA	NA	TGCGCCAGCAGCCAAGAAGCTAGACAGGTCGCCACTAATGAAAAACTGTTTTTT	CASSQEARQVATNEKLFF
TRBJ2-3	15	TRBV5-1	NA	NA	TGCGCCAGCAGCTTAGTAGGGACTAGCACAGATACGCAGTATTTT	CASSLVGTSTDTQYF
TRBJ2-3	13	TRBV5-1	NA	NA	TGCGCCAGCGAGGTAGGCGGGACAGACTCGCAGTATTTT	CASEVGGTDSQYF
TRBJ2-7	16	TRBV7-4	TRBD2	NA	TGTGCCAGCAGCCCCTCTAGCGGGGGGGCGGGCTCCGAGCAGTACTTC	CASSPSSGGAGSEQYF
TRBJ2-5	15	TRBV4-3	TRBD2	NA	TGCGCCAGCAGCTATGGACTAGCGGGAGCTGAGACCCAGTACTTC	CASSYGLAGAETQYF
TRBJ1-5	15	TRBV6-1	NA	NA	TGTGCCAGCAGTGAGTCCGCGAGAAGCAATCAGCCCCAGCATTTT	CASSESARSNQPQHF
TRBJ1-2	11	TRBV5-6	NA	NA	TGTGCCAGCAGCGTGAGCTATGGCTACACCTTC	CASSVSYGYTF